This paragraph covers one TCR beta chain sequence. Its antigen is currently not known. The sample holds no much larger clone one base away, and base qualities are not on file. The source of the sample is a study of T cell repertoires in cytomegalovirus infection (dated by TCRdb to the late 2010s). Regarding the research as a whole: Peptide stimulations targeted recently identified HLA-C-restricted CMV epitopes, whose presentation resists viral immunomodulation, together with well-studied HLA-B-restricted epitopes. Because public TCR beta signatures pointed to carriage of CMV infection together with the matching HLA type, the HLA type of each donor mattered for the analysis. Study-level results and caveats: In both this cohort and an independent cohort of 352 donors, the cumulative frequency of public TCR beta family members distinguished carriers of CMV infection plus the relevant HLA type. The ex vivo response was dominated by HLA-C-restricted CMV-specific TCR beta clonotypes, which also provided the single most frequent clonotype in two of eight donors.

Per the publication, the treatment or condition label means: in vitro stimulation with specific CMV peptide epitopes to enrich CMV-specific T cells. This sample was sequenced with an Illumina HiSeq 1500. The public sequencing data were trimmed at Q25 with fastp and processed into clonotypes with MiXCR by TCRdb, which kept only in-frame beta chains. All rows with the same CDR3 protein become a single entry with the most common DNA and genes. This sample lists tens of thousands of distinct CDR3 sequences; 20% were detected once. Clones ranked in the top ten supply around 70% of the sample. Based on the germline V gene, the CDR1 and CDR2 sequences are LGHNT and FRNRAP. The CDR3 sequence holds 15 residues, the cysteine and phenylalanine included. CDR3 DNA is the only sequence kept; it has 45 bases, read in frame from the first base. V loses 3 bases, J loses 10 bases, and the germline ends lie 19 bases apart.

The TCR was taken from a human donor in good health (CMV status not recorded). Some clones in this sample may be carry-over from other donors' samples. The sample was CD8+ T cells from cultured PBMCs, taken from culture after CMV antigen stimulation. The chain couples TRBV12-5 to TRBJ2-1, with TRBD1 perhaps the D gene, on 5 matching bases. The CDR3 here reads CASGFIQAGKGEQFF. The nucleotide sequence is TGTGCTAGTGGTTTTATACAGGCTGGTAAGGGCGAGCAGTTCTTC.